The 6 T cell receptor beta chains given below trace back to one sample, sequenced in a study of T cells in Graves' hyperthyroidism and ophthalmopathy. From RNA transcripts, TCR beta CDR3 regions were amplified. TCR CDR3 regions were first amplified by RT-PCR with HTBI primers. TCRdb fed the multiplex PCR reads into MiXCR, producing one record per CDR3 protein. The sample consists of 220,000 or so distinct CDR3 sequences, 16% of them appearing once. The specimen was blood. These receptors originate from a woman between 18 and 30 years old with Graves' ophthalmopathy.

This clonotype was found many times. The rearrangement joins TRBV6-5 to TRBJ1-2; D may be TRBD1 (5 bases). This CDR3 region has 15 residues. Germline V gives CDR1 MNHEY, CDR2 SVGAGI. The V and J ends lost 0 bases and 0 bases respectively, with 8 bases between them. The CDR3 DNA sequence: TGTGCCAGCAGTTACTCGGGGCGCTCTAACTATGGCTACACCTTC. Its protein product is CASSYSGRSNYGYTF.

This sequence joins TRBV9 and TRBJ2-1; 9 nucleotides agree with TRBD2. Trimming cost V 4 bases and J 5 bases; bases outside gene matches: 4. Germline loops: CDR1 SGDLS, CDR2 YYNGEE. The CDR3 totals 14 residues. CDR3 residues: CASSLWTSDNEQFF. In DNA form, the CDR3 reads TGTGCCAGCAGCTTGTGGACTAGCGACAATGAGCAGTTCTTC.

This clonotype was seen at least ten times. This chain uses TRBV15 with TRBJ1-2, with TRBD1 as a possible D gene (5 bases). The CDR3 consists of 14 residues. Germline V gene sequence: CDR1 LNHNV, CDR2 YYDKDF (reference sequence). The V end was cut by 0 bases, the J end by 4 bases, with 9 bases between. The CDR3 DNA reads TGTGCCACCAGCAGAGAATCAGGGAGCTATGGCTACACCTTC. It codes for CATSRESGSYGYTF.

This clonotype was counted many times. The chain recombines TRBV7-9 with TRBJ2-7, with unresolved D. The CDR3 loop spans 13 amino acids. CDR1 SEHNR and CDR2 FQNEAQ come from the germline V gene (reference sequence). Trimming pared 3 bases from V and 3 bases from J, leaving 9 bases between. CDR3 in DNA: TGTGCCAGCAGCTTCAGTGACAACTACGAGCAGTACTTC. This codes for CASSFSDNYEQYF.

The V and J genes are TRBV4-1 and TRBJ2-3; 9 bases match TRBD1. The V and J ends lost 6 bases and 3 bases, in that order; junction bases with no gene match: 4. This CDR3 spans 14 amino acids. Germline V gene data show CDR1 as MGHRA and CDR2 as YSYEKL. In nucleotides, the CDR3 is TGCGCCAGCAGGACGGGACAGGGAACAGATACGCAGTATTTT. Translating gives CASRTGQGTDTQYF.

This clonotype was seen at least ten times. This chain links TRBV6-6 with TRBJ1-1; D is unclear. The germline gives CDR1 MNHNY, CDR2 SVGAGI (reference sequence). Between the trimmed V and J ends, which lost 0 bases and 3 bases, there was a span of 11 bases. CDR3 size: 15 residues. CDR3 nucleotide sequence: TGTGCCAGCAGTTACTCGGGTGTGGGAGACACTGAAGCTTTCTTT. Protein product: CASSYSGVGDTEAFF.